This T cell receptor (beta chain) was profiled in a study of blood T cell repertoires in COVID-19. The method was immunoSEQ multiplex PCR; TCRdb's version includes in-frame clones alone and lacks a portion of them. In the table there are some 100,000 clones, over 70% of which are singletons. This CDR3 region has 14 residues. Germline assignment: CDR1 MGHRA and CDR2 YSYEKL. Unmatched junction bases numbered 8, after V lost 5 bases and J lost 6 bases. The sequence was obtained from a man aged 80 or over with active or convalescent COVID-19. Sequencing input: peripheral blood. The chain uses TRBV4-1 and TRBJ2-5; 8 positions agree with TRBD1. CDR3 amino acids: CASSSGQGWQTQYF. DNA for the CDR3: TGCGCCAGCAGCTCCGGACAGGGTTGGCAGACCCAGTACTTC.